This is a list of T cell receptor beta chains from one sample in a study of cytomegalovirus exposure and HLA in healthy donors. The repertoire was sequenced with immunoSEQ multiplex PCR; TCRdb's copy has only in-frame clones and lacks some. The ten top clones account for 1.3%, within a sample of 150,000 to 200,000 clones. The specimen sequenced was PBMCs. Receptors were obtained from an older woman in good health and CMV-seronegative. The CDR3 runs from the conserved cysteine through the conserved F or W. D genes are given only for firm matches.

j_gene	d_gene	v_gene	CDR3aa	CDR3nt
TRBJ1-1	NA	TRBV10-3	CASEEDDTEAFF	TGTGCCTCCGAGGAGGACGACACTGAAGCTTTCTTT
TRBJ2-5	NA	TRBV7-2	CASSLDRVGETQYF	TGTGCCAGCAGCTTAGACAGGGTCGGAGAGACCCAGTACTTC
TRBJ2-6	NA	TRBV29-1	CSVEKPTGAGANVLTF	TGCAGCGTTGAAAAACCTACGGGGGCTGGGGCCAACGTCCTGACTTTC
TRBJ2-1	TRBD2	TRBV5-1	CASSLVTSGRARLYNEQFF	TGCGCCAGCAGCTTGGTGACTAGCGGGAGGGCGAGATTATACAATGAGCAGTTCTTC
TRBJ2-7	NA	TRBV7-8	CASSTRPSPGEQYF	TGTGCCAGCAGCACTCGACCGTCGCCCGGGGAGCAGTACTTC
TRBJ2-7	NA	TRBV7-9	CASSRGWAADSYEQYF	TGTGCCAGCAGCCGCGGGTGGGCAGCCGACTCCTACGAGCAGTACTTC
TRBJ2-3	NA	TRBV2	CASSADYTDTQYF	TGTGCCAGCAGTGCGGACTACACAGATACGCAGTATTTT
TRBJ2-7	NA	TRBV18	CASSPSTYEQYF	TGTGCCAGCTCACCGAGTACCTACGAGCAGTACTTC
TRBJ1-5	NA	TRBV27	CASSYRQAIQPQHF	TGTGCCAGCAGTTACCGACAGGCTATCCAGCCCCAGCATTTT
TRBJ2-1	NA	TRBV4-3	CTSSQDLIGQGSYNEQFF	TGCACCAGCAGCCAAGATCTAATTGGGCAGGGTTCCTACAATGAGCAGTTCTTC
TRBJ1-1	TRBD1	TRBV5-4	CASSGDRGRNTEAFF	TGTGCCAGCAGCGGCGACAGGGGGCGGAACACTGAAGCTTTCTTT
TRBJ1-5	NA	TRBV6-5	CASSYSITGDQPQHF	TGTGCCAGCAGTTACTCGATAACAGGAGATCAGCCCCAGCATTTT
TRBJ1-1	TRBD1	TRBV5-5	CASSLTPTGHDIEAFF	TGTGCCAGCAGCTTAACCCCGACAGGGCATGATATTGAAGCTTTCTTT
TRBJ2-1	NA	TRBV6-5	CASSLSGSTYNEQFF	TGTGCCAGCAGTTTGAGCGGGTCCACCTACAATGAGCAGTTCTTC
TRBJ1-5	NA	TRBV12-5	CASGFQGTSNQPQHF	TGTGCTAGTGGTTTTCAGGGAACGAGCAATCAGCCCCAGCATTTT
TRBJ1-5	TRBD1	TRBV4-1	CASSQEGQVRSNQPQHF	TGCGCCAGCAGCCAGGAGGGACAGGTTAGAAGCAATCAGCCCCAGCATTTT
TRBJ2-5	NA	TRBV7-2	CASSLSRGSETQYF	TGTGCCAGCAGCTTATCCCGGGGGAGTGAGACCCAGTACTTC
TRBJ1-1	NA	TRBV14	CASSHIQGQNTEAFF	TGTGCCAGCAGCCACATACAGGGACAGAACACTGAAGCTTTCTTT
TRBJ2-4	TRBD2	TRBV15	CATSRGLAGSLGNIQYF	TGTGCCACCAGCAGAGGACTAGCGGGGTCCCTTGGAAACATTCAGTACTTC
TRBJ2-3	NA	TRBV18	CASSHRQSEGTDTQYF	TGTGCCAGCTCCCACCGTCAATCGGAGGGCACAGATACGCAGTATTTT
TRBJ2-1	TRBD2	TRBV7-8	CASSEKAGSYNEQFF	TGTGCCAGCAGCGAGAAAGCGGGATCCTACAATGAGCAGTTCTTC
TRBJ2-3	TRBD1	TRBV4-1	CAAGQVFTDTQYF	TGCGCCGCGGGACAGGTCTTCACAGATACGCAGTATTTT
TRBJ2-2	TRBD2	TRBV5-4	CASSPGGARSRGELFF	TGTGCCAGCAGCCCGGGGGGGGCGCGAAGCCGCGGGGAGCTGTTTTTT
TRBJ1-5	NA	TRBV5-4	CASSLGREGPQHF	TGTGCCAGCAGCTTGGGGAGGGAGGGGCCCCAGCATTTT
TRBJ1-3	NA	TRBV7-2	CASSLLRDTIYF	TGTGCCAGCAGCCTCCTGAGGGACACCATATATTTT
TRBJ1-1	TRBD1	TRBV27	CASSLDRENTEAFF	TGTGCCAGCAGTCTAGACAGGGAGAACACTGAAGCTTTCTTT
TRBJ2-5	TRBD1	TRBV11-2	CASSMTGVGGIRTQYF	TGTGCCAGCAGCATGACAGGGGTAGGGGGTATTCGGACCCAGTACTTC